Listed below are T cell receptor beta chains from one sample, sequenced in a study of T cell clones after liver transplantation. Sequenced by immunoSEQ multiplex PCR; TCRdb stores in-frame clones only, minus some. The table shows some 110,000 clones, with 75% to 90% occurring only once. This material consisted of CD4+ T cells from blood, taken before liver transplant. Receptors were obtained from a human donor who received a liver transplant. The CDR3 runs from the conserved cysteine through the conserved F or W. The D gene is left open where the match is weak. Clone size is given for some rows only: seen once, a few or many times, or a class if the clone is expanded.

cdr3_aa	cdr3_nt	j_call	clone_size	v_call	d_call
CASSPSTNSQNTEAFF	TGTGCCAGCTCACCGTCGACGAATAGCCAGAACACTGAAGCTTTCTTT	TRBJ1-1	NA	TRBV18	NA
CASSLSRRGAPGYTF	TGTGCCAGCAGTTTATCAAGGCGGGGGGCGCCTGGCTACACCTTC	TRBJ1-2	NA	TRBV27	NA
CASRASFGELFF	TGTGCCAGCCGGGCCTCGTTCGGGGAGCTGTTTTTT	TRBJ2-2	NA	TRBV6-1	NA
CASSSDAGETQYF	TGTGCCAGCAGCTCGGACGCCGGAGAGACCCAGTACTTC	TRBJ2-5	NA	TRBV7-7	NA
CAWSVRRGYGYTF	TGTGCCTGGAGTGTCCGCAGGGGCTATGGCTACACCTTC	TRBJ1-2	NA	TRBV30	NA
CASSLTSLNTGELFF	TGTGCCAGCAGCTTGACTAGCTTAAACACCGGGGAGCTGTTTTTT	TRBJ2-2	NA	TRBV7-3	TRBD2
CASSLDLWVMPDNEQFF	TGTGCCAGCAGCTTAGACCTTTGGGTTATGCCAGACAATGAGCAGTTCTTC	TRBJ2-1	NA	TRBV7-2	NA
CASSIGTAGNTIYF	TGTGCCAGCAGCATAGGGACGGCCGGAAACACCATATATTTT	TRBJ1-3	many	TRBV7-2	NA
CASSLGGGTYYNEQFF	TGTGCCAGCAGCTTAGGCGGGGGGACTTACTACAATGAGCAGTTCTTC	TRBJ2-1	NA	TRBV7-8	TRBD2
CASSLAQAAILGYTF	TGTGCCAGCAGCTTAGCACAGGCGGCGATCTTGGGCTACACCTTC	TRBJ1-2	few	TRBV7-2	NA
CASSASFANTGELFF	TGTGCCAGCAGTGCCTCCTTCGCGAACACCGGGGAGCTGTTTTTT	TRBJ2-2	NA	TRBV25-1	NA
CASSGVASHEQFF	TGTGCCAGCAGCGGGGTAGCTAGCCATGAGCAGTTCTTC	TRBJ2-1	NA	TRBV7-8	NA
CASSQGQGSYNEQFF	TGTGCCAGCAGCCAGGGACAGGGATCCTACAATGAGCAGTTCTTC	TRBJ2-1	NA	TRBV5-6	TRBD1
CAISAEIGLGDEQFF	TGTGCCATCAGTGCCGAAATCGGACTAGGGGATGAGCAGTTCTTC	TRBJ2-1	NA	TRBV10-3	TRBD2
CASSQAQRIHEQYF	TGCGCCAGCAGCCAGGCACAGAGGATCCACGAGCAGTACTTC	TRBJ2-7	NA	TRBV4-1	NA
CASSSPNPSYEQYF	TGTGCCAGCAGTTCCCCGAACCCCTCCTACGAGCAGTACTTC	TRBJ2-7	NA	TRBV28	NA
CASSLSPGNTEAFF	TGTGCCAGCAGCTTAAGTCCGGGCAACACTGAAGCTTTCTTT	TRBJ1-1	NA	TRBV7-3	NA
CASSLPGQYNEKLFF	TGTGCCAGCAGCTTACCGGGACAGTATAATGAAAAACTGTTTTTT	TRBJ1-4	NA	TRBV5-6	TRBD1
CASSRPGTLHTEAFF	TGTGCCAGCAGTCGTCCAGGGACGCTTCACACTGAAGCTTTCTTT	TRBJ1-1	NA	TRBV6-6	NA
CASSEQEDFNYGYTF	TGTGCCAGCAGTGAGCAGGAAGACTTTAACTATGGCTACACCTTC	TRBJ1-2	NA	TRBV6-6	NA
CASSFGAGLYEQYF	TGCGCCAGCAGCTTTGGGGCAGGACTATACGAGCAGTACTTC	TRBJ2-7	NA	TRBV5-1	NA
CASSLERGFNYGYTF	TGTGCCAGCAGCTTAGAGAGGGGTTTCAACTATGGCTACACCTTC	TRBJ1-2	NA	TRBV7-8	NA
CASSSALGSGYTF	TGTGCCAGCAGCTCGGCCTTGGGAAGTGGCTACACCTTC	TRBJ1-2	once	TRBV5-4	NA
CASSFLVGPNEQFF	TGTGCCAGCAGCTTCCTGGTGGGGCCAAATGAGCAGTTCTTC	TRBJ2-1	NA	TRBV7-2	NA
CASISGIREAFF	TGTGCCAGTATATCCGGCATCCGGGAGGCTTTCTTT	TRBJ1-1	NA	TRBV19	NA
CASSANRFQETQYF	TGTGCCAGTAGTGCCAACAGGTTCCAAGAGACCCAGTACTTC	TRBJ2-5	NA	TRBV19	NA
CASSPIAPYNSNTEAFF	TGTGCCAGCTCACCCATTGCTCCCTATAACTCGAACACTGAAGCTTTCTTT	TRBJ1-1	once	TRBV18	NA
CASRSSGRFSATNEKLFF	TGTGCCAGTAGATCTTCGGGGAGGTTTAGTGCAACTAATGAAAAACTGTTTTTT	TRBJ1-4	few	TRBV19	NA
CASSLDTFTGELFF	TGTGCCAGCAGCTTAGACACGTTCACCGGGGAGCTGTTTTTT	TRBJ2-2	NA	TRBV5-6	NA
CASSLGPGGTGQYF	TGTGCCAGCAGCTTAGGCCCCGGGGGGACCGGGCAGTACTTC	TRBJ2-7	NA	TRBV7-9	TRBD2
CASSRGDLAGQETQYF	TGTGCCAGCAGCCGAGGGGATCTAGCGGGGCAAGAGACCCAGTACTTC	TRBJ2-5	NA	TRBV11-3	TRBD2
CASSRDSYQPQHF	TGTGCCAGCAGCCGAGACAGCTATCAGCCCCAGCATTTT	TRBJ1-5	NA	TRBV11-2	NA
CASSAGERLAERGELFF	TGTGCCAGCAGCGCCGGTGAGAGACTAGCGGAGCGGGGGGAGCTGTTTTTT	TRBJ2-2	NA	TRBV5-4	TRBD2
CASSRPPRDRGEETQYF	TGCGCCAGCAGCCGCCCCCCGAGGGATAGGGGAGAGGAGACCCAGTACTTC	TRBJ2-5	NA	TRBV4-1	NA
CASSSDRADTQYF	TGTGCCAGCAGCTCCGACAGGGCAGATACGCAGTATTTT	TRBJ2-3	NA	TRBV5-6	TRBD1
CASSFRRESYNSPLHF	TGTGCCAGCAGCTTCCGCAGGGAGTCCTATAATTCACCCCTCCACTTT	TRBJ1-6	NA	TRBV7-2	NA
CASSVEGRGEDTQYF	TGTGCCAGCAGCGTCGAGGGGCGAGGGGAAGATACGCAGTATTTT	TRBJ2-3	NA	TRBV9	NA
CASSVVEGIGEQFF	TGTGCCAGCAGCGTCGTTGAAGGAATTGGTGAGCAGTTCTTC	TRBJ2-1	NA	TRBV9	NA
CASSSPGTGNTGELFF	TGTGCCAGCAGCTCCCCCGGGACAGGGAACACCGGGGAGCTGTTTTTT	TRBJ2-2	NA	TRBV11-2	TRBD1
CAWRPGTSGSNEQYF	TGTGCCTGGAGACCCGGTACTAGCGGGAGCAACGAGCAGTACTTC	TRBJ2-7	NA	TRBV30	TRBD2
CASKAGPNEKLFF	TGTGCCAGCAAAGCGGGGCCCAATGAAAAACTGTTTTTT	TRBJ1-4	once	TRBV6-6	NA
CASSPTGGGEQYF	TGTGCCAGTAGTCCTACAGGGGGCGGAGAGCAGTACTTC	TRBJ2-7	NA	TRBV19	TRBD1
CASRRGTSGTDTQYF	TGTGCCAGCCGCCGGGGGACTAGCGGGACAGATACGCAGTATTTT	TRBJ2-3	NA	TRBV27	TRBD2
CASSLRHLSGANVLTF	TGTGCCAGCAGCTTAAGACACCTCTCTGGGGCCAACGTCCTGACTTTC	TRBJ2-6	NA	TRBV4-2	NA
CASKVNTEAFF	TGTGCCAGCAAGGTGAACACTGAAGCTTTCTTT	TRBJ1-1	NA	TRBV2	NA
CASSTGTTTREQFF	TGTGCCAGCAGTACCGGGACTACCACCCGAGAGCAGTTCTTC	TRBJ2-1	NA	TRBV6-4	TRBD2
CASSLEGANEQFF	TGCGCCAGCAGCTTGGAGGGGGCTAATGAGCAGTTCTTC	TRBJ2-1	NA	TRBV5-1	TRBD1
CASSKAGARTEAFF	TGTGCCAGTAGTAAGGCGGGGGCGCGAACTGAAGCTTTCTTT	TRBJ1-1	once	TRBV19	NA
CASSLGWLAGSGEQFF	TGCGCCAGCAGCTTGGGATGGCTAGCGGGCTCCGGTGAGCAGTTCTTC	TRBJ2-1	once	TRBV5-1	TRBD2
CSATGAPEAFF	TGCAGTGCTACGGGGGCCCCTGAAGCTTTCTTT	TRBJ1-1	NA	TRBV20-1	NA
CASSPWGRATEKLFF	TGTGCCAGCAGCCCCTGGGGCAGGGCGACTGAAAAACTGTTTTTT	TRBJ1-4	NA	TRBV4-2	NA
CASSIRRTTNEKLFF	TGTGCCAGCAGTATTAGACGGACAACTAATGAAAAACTGTTTTTT	TRBJ1-4	NA	TRBV5-4	NA
CASSSAGTANYGYTF	TGTGCCAGCAGCTCCGCCGGAACAGCTAACTATGGCTACACCTTC	TRBJ1-2	NA	TRBV5-8	NA
CASSLGHLPGQGMYEQYF	TGTGCCAGCAGCTTAGGGCACCTACCGGGACAGGGTATGTACGAGCAGTACTTC	TRBJ2-7	NA	TRBV7-8	TRBD1
CASSLWGADEQFF	TGTGCCAGCAGCCTCTGGGGGGCCGATGAGCAGTTCTTC	TRBJ2-1	NA	TRBV5-8	NA